This passage covers 4 T cell receptor beta chains from one sample sequenced in a study of T-cell memory formation after mild COVID-19. One entry per CDR3 protein, called by TCRdb with MiXCR from the 5' RACE reads. Of some 62,000 distinct CDR3 sequences listed, less than 9.5% are singletons. What was sequenced was PBMCs or a T cell subset sorted from them (not recorded which). The receptor set was obtained from a man aged 18-30 years who had mild COVID-19 (a few samples of this study predate the infection). Cell type and time point are not known.

This clonotype was seen more than once but under ten times. V is TRBV6-1 and J is TRBJ2-3; 7 nucleotides agree with TRBD2. CDR3 length equals 15 residues. The ends lost 2 bases at V and 2 bases at J; junction bases unmatched: 4. CDR1 is MNHNS and CDR2 is SASEGT in the germline V gene. CDR3 residues: CASSELGGFTDTQYF. In DNA form, the CDR3 reads TGTGCCAGCAGTGAATTGGGGGGGTTCACAGATACGCAGTATTTT.

This clonotype came up many times. This chain connects TRBV5-1 to TRBJ2-7; D perhaps matches TRBD2 (6 bases). The V end lost 4 bases, the J end lost 1 base, and 9 bases lay between the germline ends. This CDR3 is built from 13 residues. Germline V lookup: CDR1 SGHRS, CDR2 YFSETQ. Here the CDR3 reads CASSAGTSYEQYF. The CDR3 region has the DNA TGCGCCAGCAGCGCGGGGACTTCCTACGAGCAGTACTTC.

This clonotype was picked up a small number of times. The V and J genes are TRBV18 and TRBJ1-2; D remains unclear. The CDR3 sequence is 14 residues long. Germline values: CDR1 KGHSH, CDR2 LQKENI. With 3 bases removed from V and 1 base from J, the gap between germline ends came to 9 bases. The CDR3 coding sequence is TGTGCCAGCTCACCTCGGGAGTTTAACTATGGCTACACCTTC. The encoded protein is CASSPREFNYGYTF. The whole variable domain, remainder taken from reference TRBV18 and TRBJ1-2, is NAGVMQNPRHLVRRRGQEARLRCSPMKGHSHVYWYRQLPEEGLKFMVYLQKENIIDESGMPKERFSAEFPKEGPSILRIQQVVRGDSAAYFCASSPREFNYGYTFGSGTRLTVV.

This clonotype was found many times. The chain recombines TRBV6-5 with TRBJ2-1; possibly TRBD1 for D (6 bases). This CDR3 region has 18 residues. V was trimmed by 2 bases and J by 1 base, leaving 18 bases between them. The germline V gene has CDR1 MNHEY and CDR2 SVGAGI. The CDR3 DNA is TGTGCCAGCAGTTACCGGCTAAAGACAGGCGCTTCCTACAATGAGCAGTTCTTC. Its protein product is CASSYRLKTGASYNEQFF.